This TCR beta chain originates from a study of T cell responses to AZD1222 COVID-19 vaccine. Study-level points and caveats: Among spike-specific TCRs, nearly half reportedly target unmutated variant regions. Baseline serostatus was positive in only six AZD1222 recipients. Sampling captured repertoires only after the peak T cell response. Following two doses of AZD1222, Spike-specific TCR breadth and depth rose.

Only in-frame clones appear in the TCRdb table, and some are missing; sequencing was by immunoSEQ multiplex PCR. This table has about 130,000 clones, just over 90% appearing once. Turning to this clone: What it binds is unknown.

With V trimmed by 6 bases and J by 17 bases, 13 bases remained unmatched. This CDR3 is built from 13 residues. The sample was peripheral blood, taken on day 0 of AZD1222 vaccination. This rearrangement joins TRBV12-3 or TRBV12-4 to TRBJ1-6; TRBD1 matches 7 bases. This TCR was recovered from an adult in good health. CDR3 sequence: CASSLNGGQLFHF. CDR3 bases: TGTGCCAGCAGCCTAAATGGGGGACAGCTATTCCACTTT.